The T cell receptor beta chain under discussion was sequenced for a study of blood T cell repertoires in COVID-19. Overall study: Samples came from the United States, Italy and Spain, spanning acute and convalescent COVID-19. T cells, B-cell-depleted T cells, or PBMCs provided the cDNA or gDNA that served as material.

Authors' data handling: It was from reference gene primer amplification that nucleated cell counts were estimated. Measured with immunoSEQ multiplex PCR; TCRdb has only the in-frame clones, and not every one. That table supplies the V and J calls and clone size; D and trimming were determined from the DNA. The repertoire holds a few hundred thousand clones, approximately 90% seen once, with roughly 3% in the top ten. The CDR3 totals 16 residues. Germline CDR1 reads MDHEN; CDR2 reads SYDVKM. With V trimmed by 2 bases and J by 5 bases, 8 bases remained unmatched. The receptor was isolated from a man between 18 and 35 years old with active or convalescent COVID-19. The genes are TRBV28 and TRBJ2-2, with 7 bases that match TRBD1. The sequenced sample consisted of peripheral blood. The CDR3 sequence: CASSLMQGVTTGELFF. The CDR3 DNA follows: TGTGCCAGCAGTTTAATGCAGGGGGTAACAACCGGGGAGCTGTTTTTT.